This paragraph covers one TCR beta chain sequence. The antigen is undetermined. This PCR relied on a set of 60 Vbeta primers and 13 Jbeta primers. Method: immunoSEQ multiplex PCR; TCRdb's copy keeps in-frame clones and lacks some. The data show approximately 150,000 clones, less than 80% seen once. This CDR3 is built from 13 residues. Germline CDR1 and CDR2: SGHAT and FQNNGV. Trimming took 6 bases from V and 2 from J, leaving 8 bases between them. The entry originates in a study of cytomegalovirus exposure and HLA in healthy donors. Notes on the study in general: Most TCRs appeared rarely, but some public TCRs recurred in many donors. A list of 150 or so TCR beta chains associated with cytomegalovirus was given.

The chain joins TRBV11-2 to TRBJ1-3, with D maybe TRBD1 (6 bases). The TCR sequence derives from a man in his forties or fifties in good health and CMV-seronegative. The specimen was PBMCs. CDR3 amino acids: CASSYRAGNTIYF. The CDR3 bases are TGTGCCAGCAGTTACAGGGCTGGAAACACCATATATTTT.